The 17 T cell receptor beta chains in this list originate from one sample, sequenced in a study of CD8+ T cells in alopecia areata. Extracted RNA was reverse transcribed, and the resulting cDNA served as sequencing template. Assay: immunoSEQ multiplex PCR; the TCRdb copy retains only in-frame clones and omits some. Of approximately 150,000 clones in the sample, roughly 66% are singletons; the top ten hold about an eighth. The source material was CD8+ T cells sorted from blood, sampled at week 0. The receptors stem from a human donor with alopecia areata.

This chain links TRBV13 with TRBJ2-7; 10 bases match TRBD1. J lost 6 bases, V lost 5 bases, and 16 bases had no gene match. The CDR3 length is 17 residues. CDR1 PRHDT and CDR2 FYEKMQ come from the germline V gene (reference sequence). CDR3 nucleotide sequence: TGTGCCAGCAGCCCACCGGGACAGGGGTACCTCCGGTTCGAGCAGTACTTC. Its translation: CASSPPGQGYLRFEQYF.

The chain uses TRBV2 and TRBJ2-5; possibly TRBD1 or TRBD2 for D (6 bases each). Trimming shortened V by 1 base and J by 0 bases, and 9 bases separated the two germline ends. The CDR3 is 15 residues long. Germline V gene data show CDR1 as SNHLY and CDR2 as FYNNEI. The CDR3 DNA follows: TGTGCCAGCAGTGAAGAAGGGGGGTACCAAGAGACCCAGTACTTC. Translating it yields CASSEEGGYQETQYF.

V and J are TRBV6-5 and TRBJ1-5; D is uncertain. CDR3 length: 13 amino acids. Germline-derived CDR1 and CDR2 are MNHEY and SVGAGI. Trimming removed 6 bases from V and 6 bases from J, with 12 bases in between. The CDR3 coding sequence is TGTGCCAGCAGCCTTGGTTCGGGTCAGCCCCAGCATTTT. This gives the protein CASSLGSGQPQHF.

The J gene is TRBJ1-2, the V gene TRBV2, with D maybe TRBD1 (6 bases). The germline CDR1 and CDR2 sequences are SNHLY and FYNNEI. The CDR3 is 13 residues long. V was pared by 8 bases and J by 5 bases, with 15 bases between. CDR3 sequence (DNA): TGTGCCAGCCTCGGACAGTTGAAGTATGGCTACACCTTC. Its translation: CASLGQLKYGYTF.

The genes are TRBV29-1 and TRBJ2-1; 14 nucleotides match TRBD2. This CDR3 contains 17 residues. Germline V CDR1 and CDR2: SQVTM, ANQGSEA. The V and J ends lost 4 bases and 0 bases, in that order; junction bases with no gene match: 5. CDR3 in amino acids: CSVVGLAGGSSYNEQFF. The CDR3 DNA reads TGCAGCGTTGTTGGACTAGCGGGGGGTAGCTCCTACAATGAGCAGTTCTTC.

A single count supports this clone. This chain uses TRBV6-6 with TRBJ1-1, with 8 bases matching TRBD1. The germline V gene has CDR1 MNHNY and CDR2 SVGAGI (reference sequence). The ends lost 1 base at V and 5 bases at J; junction bases unmatched: 9. This CDR3 is built from 16 residues. CDR3 sequence reads: CASSYLPGGQETEAFF. The CDR3 DNA follows: TGTGCCAGCAGTTACTTGCCGGGGGGACAGGAGACTGAAGCTTTCTTT.

The J gene is TRBJ2-7, the V gene TRBV29-1; 8 nucleotides line up with TRBD1. The CDR3 has 13 amino acids. Germline CDR1 is SQVTM and CDR2 is ANQGSEA. J lost 3 bases, V lost 6 bases, and 7 bases had no gene match. The CDR3 loop is CSVLQGVSYEQYF. The CDR3 DNA reads as TGCAGCGTACTACAGGGGGTGAGCTACGAGCAGTACTTC.

The rearrangement joins TRBV10-3 to TRBJ2-7, with D perhaps TRBD1 or TRBD2 (6 bases each). Germline values: CDR1 ENHRY, CDR2 SYGVKD. Trimming pared 7 bases from V and 4 bases from J, leaving 17 bases between. The length of the CDR3 is 14 residues. The CDR3 reads CAINPGGTLYEQYF. The CDR3 DNA is TGTGCCATCAACCCCGGGGGCACCCTTTACGAGCAGTACTTC.

The chain employs TRBV29-1 and TRBJ1-1, with D possibly TRBD1 on 5 matching bases. This CDR3 is 15 amino acids long. Germline CDR1 and CDR2: SQVTM and ANQGSEA. V lost 4 bases and J 6 bases, leaving 21 bases between the germline ends. The CDR3 DNA reads TGCAGCGTTGGAGGCGTGAGCGGGGGGAGGTCTGAAGCTTTCTTT. Protein: CSVGGVSGGRSEAFF.

This chain connects TRBV25-1 to TRBJ2-3, with D perhaps matching TRBD2 (5 bases). V shed 3 bases and J shed 4 bases, with 23 bases lying between them. This CDR3 has 18 residues. Germline values: CDR1 MGHDK, CDR2 SYGVNS. DNA for the CDR3: TGTGCCAGCAGTGACCCCGTTGGCGGACTTCCCCAATCAGATACGCAGTATTTT. Translated: CASSDPVGGLPQSDTQYF.

The V gene is TRBV13, the J gene TRBJ2-7, with 10 bases aligning to TRBD2. The CDR3 runs to 15 residues. In germline, CDR1 is PRHDT, CDR2 FYEKMQ (reference sequence). The V and J ends lost 5 bases and 4 bases, in that order; junction bases with no gene match: 8. The chain's CDR3 is CASSPGTSAAYEQYF. The CDR3 DNA reads as TGTGCCAGCAGCCCCGGGACTAGCGCCGCATACGAGCAGTACTTC.

This clone was picked up a small number of times. The chain uses TRBV5-1 and TRBJ1-1; 7 nucleotides match TRBD1. Trimming removed 3 bases from V and 3 bases from J; junction bases left unmatched: 5. The CDR3 contains 14 residues. Germline V lookup: CDR1 SGHRS, CDR2 YFSETQ. The DNA for the CDR3 is TGCGCCAGCAGCTCTGACAGGGTGGACACTGAAGCTTTCTTT. Amino acids: CASSSDRVDTEAFF.

This chain uses TRBV15 with TRBJ2-3, with D possibly TRBD2 on 6 matching bases. V was shortened by 6 bases and J by 2 bases, with 18 bases between the two germline ends. There are 16 residues in the CDR3. Germline values: CDR1 LNHNV, CDR2 YYDKDF (reference sequence). Here the CDR3 DNA reads TGTGCCACCAGAGACATAGCGGAAGTTTTCACAGATACGCAGTATTTT. As protein: CATRDIAEVFTDTQYF.

J is TRBJ2-5 and V is TRBV5-6; TRBD1 matches at 8 bases. The V segment lost 5 bases and the J segment 4 bases; nucleotides outside the gene matches: 10. This CDR3 region has 15 residues. CDR1 is SGHDT and CDR2 is YYEEEE in the germline V gene. The CDR3 reads CASRSDRGSLETQYF. In DNA form, the CDR3 reads TGTGCCAGCAGGTCCGACAGGGGTTCTTTAGAGACCCAGTACTTC.

This clone was seen a single time. The chain carries TRBV30 and TRBJ2-7; 10 positions agree with TRBD1. This CDR3 is built from 15 residues. The J segment lost 7 bases and the V segment lost 3 bases, leaving 12 bases of the junction unmatched. Germline loops: CDR1 GTSNPN, CDR2 SVGIG (reference sequence). The CDR3 sequence: CAWRVRDRGKIEQYF. CDR3 DNA sequence: TGTGCCTGGAGGGTCCGGGACAGGGGAAAAATTGAGCAGTACTTC.

J is TRBJ2-1 and V is TRBV25-1, with D perhaps TRBD2 (5 bases). The CDR3 consists of 13 residues. Germline CDR1 is MGHDK and CDR2 is SYGVNS. V lost 5 bases and J lost 7, with 12 bases in between. The CDR3 reads CASSIGILNEQFF. CDR3 bases: TGTGCCAGCAGTATCGGGATCCTTAATGAGCAGTTCTTC.

The V gene is TRBV7-8, the J gene TRBJ2-5, with 12 positions matching TRBD2. The CDR3 spans 16 residues. Germline assignment: CDR1 SGHVS and CDR2 FQNEAQ. The V and J ends lost 5 bases and 7 bases, in that order; junction bases with no gene match: 11. As DNA, the CDR3 is TGTGCCAGCAGCACTAGCGGGGGGCTAGCGTTGAGGACCCAGTACTTC. This sequence encodes CASSTSGGLALRTQYF.